This TCR beta chain was identified in a study of vaccination and CD4 T cells after COVID-19. Across the study: Overlapping spike peptides of SARS-CoV-2, HCoV-NL63, HCoV-OC43 and HCoV-229E were used, and cells were stimulated with them.

Findings and limits, study-wide: Researchers looked at relatively few convalescent patients and had no early post-infection timepoints.

Indicated treatment: roughly ten-day PBMC culture with coronavirus spike peptide pools or control peptides (ViraFEST assay). ViraFEST grew antigen-specific T cells using peptide pools, then sequenced TCRs. Losses at the gene ends were 6 bases for V and 5 bases for J; bases not matched to a gene: 10. Germline CDR1 is LNHNV and CDR2 is YYDKDF (reference sequence). There are 15 residues in the CDR3. This clonotype appeared a single time. No antigen is known for it. Cultured CD4+ T cells had their DNA profiled by the Oncomine TCR Beta short-read assay. Each CDR3 protein gets one entry after TCRdb re-called the PCR reads with MiXCR. This table holds about 20,000 distinct CDR3 sequences, 60% found once.

The TCR sequence derives from a human donor who had recovered from COVID-19. The chain joins TRBV15 to TRBJ2-1; 7 bases match TRBD1. Material: CD4+ T cells from blood, cultured in vitro, obtained after SARS-CoV-2 vaccination. CDR3 nucleotides: TGTGCCACCAGTCGAGCCGGGACAGCCGACAATGAGCAGTTCTTC. Residues: CATSRAGTADNEQFF.